These 2 T cell receptor beta chains originate from one sample sequenced in a study of blood T cell repertoires in COVID-19. Generated by immunoSEQ multiplex PCR, the TCRdb table keeps only in-frame clones and is missing some. The table has 110,000 to 150,000 clones, roughly 79% seen once; the top ten hold over 8.5%. Sequencing input: peripheral blood. All receptors derive from a man in his forties or fifties with active or convalescent COVID-19.

This chain's CDR3 is CATSDPTLYQETQYF. CDR3 coding DNA: TGTGCCACCAGTGACCCGACACTGTACCAAGAGACCCAGTACTTC. V gene TRBV24-1 combines with J gene TRBJ2-5; D remains unclear. V dropped 4 bases and J dropped 0 bases, with 11 bases sitting between them. The CDR3 spans 15 residues. CDR1 is KGHDR and CDR2 is SFDVKD in the germline V gene.

V usage is TRBV5-1 and J usage is TRBJ2-1; the D is unclear. Germline CDR1 SGHRS, CDR2 YFSETQ. The CDR3 runs 16 residues. Deletions cut 4 bases from V and 2 bases from J, with 16 bases between. The CDR3 DNA sequence: TGCGCCAGCAGCGTTGGAGTGGTAAACACCTACAATGAGCAGTTCTTC. It is translated as CASSVGVVNTYNEQFF.